A single sample gave rise to the 8 T cell receptor beta chains below, sequenced in a study of PD-1 blockade in classical Hodgkin lymphoma. TCRdb's copy holds only in-frame clones and misses some; the assay was immunoSEQ multiplex PCR. Among about 94,000 clones listed, 85% to 90% were seen once. Each patient's relapse followed autologous stem cell transplantation, and brentuximab vedotin exposure varied. The material sequenced was peripheral blood mononuclear cells (PBMCs), taken before the second cycle of nivolumab. These receptors originate from a human donor with classical Hodgkin lymphoma.

V and J are TRBV27 and TRBJ2-5; D perhaps matches TRBD1 (6 bases). The V end was cut by 6 bases, the J end by 3 bases, with 11 bases between. From germline, CDR1 is MNHEY and CDR2 SMNVEV (reference sequence). The CDR3 is 13 residues long. CDR3 nucleotides: TGTGCCAGCAGACCCGCAGGGGAAGAGACCCAGTACTTC. Protein product: CASRPAGEETQYF.

The CDR3 coding sequence is TGTGCCAGCAGTTTTTTGCGGGACAGTAGCTCTGGAAACACCATATATTTT. This codes for CASSFLRDSSSGNTIYF. V gene TRBV28 combines with J gene TRBJ1-3; TRBD1 matches 7 bases. The length of the CDR3 is 17 residues. V lost 3 bases to trimming and J lost 0 bases; unmatched junction nucleotides: 8. Germline loops: CDR1 MDHEN, CDR2 SYDVKM.

This chain joins TRBV10-3 and TRBJ2-4; the match to TRBD2 covers 9 bases. Germline lookup yields CDR1 ENHRY and CDR2 SYGVKD. With 4 bases clipped from V and 3 bases from J, the junction kept 16 bases outside the gene matches. CDR3 length: 19 amino acids. The CDR3 region is CAISARLADSGMGKNIQYF. For the CDR3, the DNA is TGTGCCATCAGTGCGAGACTAGCGGACTCGGGCATGGGCAAAAACATTCAGTACTTC.

CDR3 bases: TGTGCCAGCAGCATGACAGATTACGAGCAGTACTTC. This sequence encodes CASSMTDYEQYF. This sequence joins TRBV7-9 and TRBJ2-7; a possible D gene is TRBD1 (5 bases). CDR1 and CDR2 (germline): SEHNR, FQNEAQ (reference sequence). Trimming removed 5 bases from V and 4 bases from J, with 9 bases in between. The CDR3 spans 12 residues.

The CDR3 is CASSLEGGGREGYEQYF. Written as DNA, the CDR3 is TGTGCCAGCAGCTTAGAGGGGGGAGGAAGGGAGGGTTACGAGCAGTACTTC. V gene TRBV7-8 combines with J gene TRBJ2-7; the D gene is possibly TRBD2 (7 bases). V dropped 1 base and J dropped 4 bases, with 20 bases sitting between them. CDR1 and CDR2 from the germline V gene are SGHVS and FQNEAQ. The CDR3 sequence is 17 residues long.

This clone was seen more than once but under ten times. The rearrangement uses TRBV11-2 and TRBJ2-7; perhaps TRBD1 as D (7 bases). The V end lost 5 bases, the J end lost 2 bases, and 19 bases lay between the germline ends. This CDR3 has 16 amino acids. The germline V gene has CDR1 SGHAT and CDR2 FQNNGV. The CDR3 bases are TGTGCCAGCAGCAGGGACTCTGGGACAGTGGCCTACGAGCAGTACTTC. The encoded protein is CASSRDSGTVAYEQYF.

The CDR3 loop is CASSYRDRGTEAFF. DNA of the CDR3: TGTGCCAGCAGTTACCGGGACAGGGGTACTGAAGCTTTCTTT. The chain carries TRBV28 and TRBJ1-1; 10 positions match TRBD1. The V gene's germline CDR1 is MDHEN and CDR2 SYDVKM. Trimming cost V 4 bases and J 5 bases; bases outside gene matches: 4. The CDR3 is 14 residues long. Full variable domain (outside the CDR3, taken from reference TRBV28 and TRBJ1-1): DVKVTQSSRYLVKRTGEKVFLECVQDMDHENMFWYRQDPGLGLRLIYFSYDVKMKEKGDIPEGYSVSREKKERFSLILESASTNQTSMYLCASSYRDRGTEAFFGQGTRLTVV.

The chain has TRBV28 and TRBJ2-1, with 8 bases that match TRBD2. After removal of 3 bases from V and 8 bases from J, the junction contained 6 bases not matched to a gene. The CDR3 covers 14 residues. Germline CDR1 reads MDHEN; CDR2 reads SYDVKM. DNA of the CDR3: TGTGCCAGCAGTTTCGGGACTAGTGTTGATGAGCAGTTCTTC. This sequence encodes CASSFGTSVDEQFF.